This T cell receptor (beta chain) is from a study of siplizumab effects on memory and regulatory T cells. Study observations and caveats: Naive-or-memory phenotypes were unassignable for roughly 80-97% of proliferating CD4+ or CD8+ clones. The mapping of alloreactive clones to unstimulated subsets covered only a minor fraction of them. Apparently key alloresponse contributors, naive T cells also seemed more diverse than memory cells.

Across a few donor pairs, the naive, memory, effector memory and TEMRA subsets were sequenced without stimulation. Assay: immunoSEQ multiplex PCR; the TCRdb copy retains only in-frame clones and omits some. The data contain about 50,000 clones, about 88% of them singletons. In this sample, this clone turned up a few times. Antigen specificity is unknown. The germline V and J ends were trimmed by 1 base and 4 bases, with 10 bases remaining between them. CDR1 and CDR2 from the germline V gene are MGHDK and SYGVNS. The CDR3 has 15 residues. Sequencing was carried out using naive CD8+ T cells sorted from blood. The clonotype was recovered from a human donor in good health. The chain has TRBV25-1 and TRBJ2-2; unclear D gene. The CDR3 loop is CASSEFVAVTGELFF. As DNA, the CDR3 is TGTGCCAGCAGTGAATTCGTTGCGGTCACCGGGGAGCTGTTTTTT.